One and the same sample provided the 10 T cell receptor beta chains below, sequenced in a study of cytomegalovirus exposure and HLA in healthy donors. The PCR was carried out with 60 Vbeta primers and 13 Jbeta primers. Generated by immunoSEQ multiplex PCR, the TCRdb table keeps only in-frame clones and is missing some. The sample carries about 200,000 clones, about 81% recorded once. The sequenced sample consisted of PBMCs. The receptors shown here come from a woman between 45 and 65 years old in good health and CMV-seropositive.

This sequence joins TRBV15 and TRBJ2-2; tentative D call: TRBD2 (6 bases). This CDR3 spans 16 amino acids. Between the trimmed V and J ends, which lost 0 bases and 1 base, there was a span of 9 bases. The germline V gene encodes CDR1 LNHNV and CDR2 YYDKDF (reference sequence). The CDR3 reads CATSRDVSGNTGELFF. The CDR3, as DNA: TGTGCCACCAGCAGAGATGTTAGCGGGAACACCGGGGAGCTGTTTTTT. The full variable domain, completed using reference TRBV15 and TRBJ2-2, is DAMVIQNPRYQVTQFGKPVTLSCSQTLNHNVMYWYQQKSSQAPKLLFHYYDKDFNNEADTPDNFQSRRPNTSFCFLDIRSPGLGDTAMYLCATSRDVSGNTGELFFGEGSRLTVL.

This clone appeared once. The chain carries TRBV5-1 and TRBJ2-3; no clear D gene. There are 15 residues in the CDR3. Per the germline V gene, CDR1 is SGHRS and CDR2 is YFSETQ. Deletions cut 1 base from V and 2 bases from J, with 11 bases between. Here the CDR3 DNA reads TGCGCCAGCAGCTTGAATCACTTTTCCACAGATACGCAGTATTTT. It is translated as CASSLNHFSTDTQYF.

The CDR3 nucleotides read TGTGCCAGCAGCTTAGCAAGGGGCCGGACCTCAAGCGGGGAGCTGTTTTTT. This gives the protein CASSLARGRTSSGELFF. The V call is TRBV7-9, the J call TRBJ2-2; D may be TRBD1 (5 bases). CDR1 is SEHNR, CDR2 FQNEAQ, per germline (reference sequence). The CDR3 totals 17 residues. Trimming took off 0 bases at V and 7 bases at J, with 18 bases between the two ends.

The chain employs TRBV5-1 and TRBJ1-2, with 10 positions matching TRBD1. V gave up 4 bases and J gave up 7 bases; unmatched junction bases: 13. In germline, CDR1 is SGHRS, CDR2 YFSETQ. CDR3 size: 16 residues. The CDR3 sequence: CASSAEGTGAFFGYTF. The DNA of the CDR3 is TGCGCCAGCAGCGCTGAAGGGACAGGGGCTTTCTTTGGCTACACCTTC. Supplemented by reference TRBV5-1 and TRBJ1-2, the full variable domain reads KAGVTQTPRYLIKTRGQQVTLSCSPISGHRSVSWYQQTPGQGLQFLFEYFSETQRNKGNFPGRFSGRQFSNSRSEMNVSTLELGDSALYLCASSAEGTGAFFGYTFGSGTRLTVV.

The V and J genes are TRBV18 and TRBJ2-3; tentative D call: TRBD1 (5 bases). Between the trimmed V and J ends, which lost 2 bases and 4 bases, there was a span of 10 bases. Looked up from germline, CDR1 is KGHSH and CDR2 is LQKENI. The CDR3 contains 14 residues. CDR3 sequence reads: CASSPRGSADTQYF. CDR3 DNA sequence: TGTGCCAGCTCACCAAGGGGAAGCGCAGATACGCAGTATTTT.

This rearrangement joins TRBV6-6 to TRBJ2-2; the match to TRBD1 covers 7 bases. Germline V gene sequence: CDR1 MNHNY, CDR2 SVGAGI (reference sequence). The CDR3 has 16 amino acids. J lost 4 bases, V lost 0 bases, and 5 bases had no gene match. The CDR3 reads CASSYSGDRLTGELFF. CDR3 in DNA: TGTGCCAGCAGTTACTCAGGGGACAGACTCACCGGGGAGCTGTTTTTT.

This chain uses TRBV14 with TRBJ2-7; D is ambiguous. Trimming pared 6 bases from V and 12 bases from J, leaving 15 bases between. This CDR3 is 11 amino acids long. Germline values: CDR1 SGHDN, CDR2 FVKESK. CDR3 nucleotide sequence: TGTGCCAGCAGTGCCGGGTTGCTTCGGTACTTC. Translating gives CASSAGLLRYF.

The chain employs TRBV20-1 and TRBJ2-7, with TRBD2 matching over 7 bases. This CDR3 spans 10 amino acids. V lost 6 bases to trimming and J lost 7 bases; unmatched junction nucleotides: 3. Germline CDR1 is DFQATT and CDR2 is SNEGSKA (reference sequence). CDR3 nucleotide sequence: TGCAGTGCGGGGGGGGAGGAGCAGTACTTC. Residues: CSAGGEEQYF.

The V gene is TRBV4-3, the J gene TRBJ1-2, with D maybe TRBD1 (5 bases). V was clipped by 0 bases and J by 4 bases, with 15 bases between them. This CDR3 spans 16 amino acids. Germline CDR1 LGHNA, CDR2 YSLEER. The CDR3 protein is CASSQDRGISVYGYTF. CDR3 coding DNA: TGCGCCAGCAGCCAAGATCGGGGGATTTCAGTCTATGGCTACACCTTC.

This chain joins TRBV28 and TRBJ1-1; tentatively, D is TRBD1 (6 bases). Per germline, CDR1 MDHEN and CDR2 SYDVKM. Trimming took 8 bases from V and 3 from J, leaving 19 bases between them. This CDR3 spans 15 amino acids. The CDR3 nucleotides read TGTGCCAGCCGGCTCCACAGGGACGGACACACTGAAGCTTTCTTT. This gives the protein CASRLHRDGHTEAFF.